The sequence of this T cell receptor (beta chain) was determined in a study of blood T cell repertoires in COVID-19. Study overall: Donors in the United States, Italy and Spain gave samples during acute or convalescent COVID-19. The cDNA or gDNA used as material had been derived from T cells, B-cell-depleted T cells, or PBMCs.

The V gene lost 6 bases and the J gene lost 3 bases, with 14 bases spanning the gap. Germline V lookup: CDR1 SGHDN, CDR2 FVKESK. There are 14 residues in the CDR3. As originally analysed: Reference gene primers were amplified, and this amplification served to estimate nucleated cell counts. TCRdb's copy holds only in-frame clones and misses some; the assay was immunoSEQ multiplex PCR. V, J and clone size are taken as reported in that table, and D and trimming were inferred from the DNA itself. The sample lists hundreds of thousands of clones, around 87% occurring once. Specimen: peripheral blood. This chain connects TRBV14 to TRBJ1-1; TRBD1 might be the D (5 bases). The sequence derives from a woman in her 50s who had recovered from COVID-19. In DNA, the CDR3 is TGTGCCAGCAGTTGGGCAGGGATCGACACTGAAGCTTTCTTT. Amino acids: CASSWAGIDTEAFF.